A selection of T cell receptor beta chains follows, all from one sample in a study of CD8 T cells in ankylosing spondylitis. In TCRdb, the 5' RACE reads were re-called with MiXCR into one record per CDR3 protein. The table lists 250,000 to 350,000 distinct CDR3 sequences, 8% of them singletons. Specimen: blood, either unsorted or a sorted T cell fraction (not recorded which). The receptors shown here come from a male donor with ankylosing spondylitis. The conserved cysteine and the conserved F or W are not part of the CDR3 here. The order of the fields is clone size, V gene, J gene, CDR3 protein. Some rows mark clone size as missing; the rest say once, few, many or name a class of expanded clone.

few	TRBV3-1	TRBJ2-7	ASSPSNLSPSYEQY
few	TRBV5-1	TRBJ2-2	ASSRLRGAGELF
NA	TRBV5-1	TRBJ2-2	ASSWTASAYTGELF
many	TRBV29-1	TRBJ2-7	SVVRTGVFYEQY
many	TRBV29-1	TRBJ1-1	SVEEGGGGYTEAF
many	TRBV7-2	TRBJ2-1	ASSRTSGNEQF
NA	TRBV11-2	TRBJ2-7	ASTLGDEQY
NA	TRBV7-3	TRBJ2-5	ASSLNWDREETQY
NA	TRBV11-2	TRBJ2-5	ASNQNWDRAKTQY
NA	TRBV6-5	TRBJ2-7	ASSYGSGRAWEQY
NA	TRBV7-9	TRBJ2-7	ASSLSSFLYEQY
many	TRBV29-1	TRBJ2-5	SVGENQETQY
NA	TRBV6-2/TRBV6-3	TRBJ2-2	ASSYRLNPGQGGNTGELF
few	TRBV7-9	TRBJ1-2	ASSFFSDGYT
NA	TRBV12-3/TRBV12-4	TRBJ1-6	ASRVGRDSPLH
few	TRBV27	TRBJ2-6	ASSFIRDAPFVLT
NA	TRBV18	TRBJ2-3	ASSPQDTQY
NA	TRBV20-1	TRBJ2-2	SARDRGTGELF
few	TRBV11-1	TRBJ2-1	ASSKTLRGGEQF
many	TRBV12-3/TRBV12-4	TRBJ1-5	ASNGQPNQPQH
NA	TRBV5-6	TRBJ2-7	ASSNRDSSPF
few	TRBV6-5	TRBJ1-1	ASSYSDRGKAF
NA	TRBV20-1	TRBJ1-1	SATGATEAF
NA	TRBV7-9	TRBJ1-1	ASSRSQFTTF
NA	TRBV13	TRBJ2-7	ASSPSRQFGGLGHEQY
few	TRBV15	TRBJ2-1	ATSRGGEREQF
few	TRBV12-3/TRBV12-4	TRBJ2-2	ASSFLTRETGYTGELF
NA	TRBV20-1	TRBJ2-5	SVIAGQETQY
NA	TRBV5-1	TRBJ1-5	ASSWRGGTEPQH
many	TRBV7-3	TRBJ2-3	ASSLTRASKGDTQY
many	TRBV27	TRBJ2-7	ASSLSGGYEQY
NA	TRBV4-3	TRBJ1-6	ASSQGPLDSPLH
few	TRBV12-5	TRBJ1-1	ASGDNTEAF
NA	TRBV9	TRBJ2-2	ASSVRRGPPGELF
NA	TRBV24-1	TRBJ2-1	ATSDLGAGDGILYQF
few	TRBV20-1	TRBJ2-7	SATAGTGGMYEQY
many	TRBV28	TRBJ2-4	ASSLRLAENIQY
NA	TRBV18	TRBJ2-1	ASCLGPRPYNEQF
NA	TRBV29-1	TRBJ2-1	SVDHGTSGRASF
few	TRBV12-3/TRBV12-4	TRBJ2-4	ASSTSWADIQY
few	TRBV4-2	TRBJ2-5	ASSLAGEAETQY
few	TRBV29-1	TRBJ2-2	SVEMSGAGELF